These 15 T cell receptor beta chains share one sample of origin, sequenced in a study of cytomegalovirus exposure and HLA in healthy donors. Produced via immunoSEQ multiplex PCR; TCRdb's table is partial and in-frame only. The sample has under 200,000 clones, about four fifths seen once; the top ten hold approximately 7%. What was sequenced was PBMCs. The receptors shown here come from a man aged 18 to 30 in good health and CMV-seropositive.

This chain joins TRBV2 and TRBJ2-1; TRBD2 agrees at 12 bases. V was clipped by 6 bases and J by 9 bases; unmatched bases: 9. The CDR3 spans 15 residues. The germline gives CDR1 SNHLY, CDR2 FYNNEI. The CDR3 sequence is CASRETSGRSGEQFF. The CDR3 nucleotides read TGTGCCAGCAGGGAGACTAGCGGGAGATCCGGTGAGCAGTTCTTC.

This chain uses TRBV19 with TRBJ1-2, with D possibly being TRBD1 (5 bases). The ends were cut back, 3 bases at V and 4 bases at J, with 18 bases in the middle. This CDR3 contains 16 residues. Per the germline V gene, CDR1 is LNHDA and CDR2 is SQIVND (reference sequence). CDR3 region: CASSISSGIPTYGYTF. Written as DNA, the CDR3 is TGTGCCAGTAGTATCTCCTCAGGGATCCCCACCTATGGCTACACCTTC.

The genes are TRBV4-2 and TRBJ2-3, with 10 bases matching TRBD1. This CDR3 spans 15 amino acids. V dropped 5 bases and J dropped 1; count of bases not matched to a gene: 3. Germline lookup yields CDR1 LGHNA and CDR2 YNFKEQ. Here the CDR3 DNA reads TGTGCCAGCAGCATGGGGACAGGGGGCACAGATACGCAGTATTTT. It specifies CASSMGTGGTDTQYF.

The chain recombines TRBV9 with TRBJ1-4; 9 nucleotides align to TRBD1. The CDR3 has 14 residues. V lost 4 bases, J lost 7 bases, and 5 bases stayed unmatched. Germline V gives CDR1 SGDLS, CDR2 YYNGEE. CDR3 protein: CASSQGQGSEKLFF. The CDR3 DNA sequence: TGTGCCAGCAGCCAGGGACAGGGCAGTGAAAAACTGTTTTTT. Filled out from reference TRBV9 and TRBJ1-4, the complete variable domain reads DSGVTQTPKHLITATGQRVTLRCSPRSGDLSVYWYQQSLDQGLQFLIQYYNGEERAKGNILERFSAQQFPDLHSELNLSSLELGDSALYFCASSQGQGSEKLFFGSGTQLSVL.

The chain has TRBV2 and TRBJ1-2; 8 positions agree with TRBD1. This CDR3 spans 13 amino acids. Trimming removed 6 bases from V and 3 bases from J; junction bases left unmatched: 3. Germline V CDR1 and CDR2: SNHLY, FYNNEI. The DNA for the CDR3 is TGTGCCAGCAGGGGGACAGGCGACTATGGCTACACCTTC. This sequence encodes CASRGTGDYGYTF.

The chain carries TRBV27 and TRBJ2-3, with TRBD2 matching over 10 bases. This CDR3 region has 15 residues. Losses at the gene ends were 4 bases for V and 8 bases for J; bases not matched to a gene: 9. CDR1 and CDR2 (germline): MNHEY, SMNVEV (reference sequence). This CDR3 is CASSYGISGRTTQYF. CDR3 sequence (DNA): TGTGCCAGCAGTTACGGGATTAGCGGGAGGACTACGCAGTATTTT.

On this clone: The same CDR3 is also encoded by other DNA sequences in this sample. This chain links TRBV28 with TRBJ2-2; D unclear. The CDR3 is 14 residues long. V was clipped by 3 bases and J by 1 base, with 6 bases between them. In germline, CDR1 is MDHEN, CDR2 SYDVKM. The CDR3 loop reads CASSFAGNTGELFF. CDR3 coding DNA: TGTGCCAGCAGTTTTGCAGGGAACACCGGGGAGCTGTTTTTT.

CDR3 nucleotides: TGTGCCAGCAGCCAGGGACTACCAGTAGATACGCAGTATTTT. It codes for CASSQGLPVDTQYF. This rearrangement joins TRBV7-2 to TRBJ2-3, with 7 bases that match TRBD2. With 5 bases clipped from V and 5 bases from J, the junction kept 7 bases outside the gene matches. The CDR3 contains 14 residues. Per germline, CDR1 SGHTA and CDR2 FQGNSA.

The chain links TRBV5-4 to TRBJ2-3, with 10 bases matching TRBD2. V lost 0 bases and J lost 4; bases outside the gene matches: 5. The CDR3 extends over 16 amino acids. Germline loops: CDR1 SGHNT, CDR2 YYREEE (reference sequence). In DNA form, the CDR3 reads TGTGCCAGCAGCTTGGGTCTAGCGGGAGAGGCAGATACGCAGTATTTT. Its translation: CASSLGLAGEADTQYF.

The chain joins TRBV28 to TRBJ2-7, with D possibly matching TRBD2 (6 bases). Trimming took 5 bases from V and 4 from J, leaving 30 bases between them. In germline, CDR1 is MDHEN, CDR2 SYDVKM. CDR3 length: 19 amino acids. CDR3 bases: TGTGCCAGCAGTCTACCAATGGTTAGGACGGGAGTATCGTTATACGAGCAGTACTTC. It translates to CASSLPMVRTGVSLYEQYF.

The CDR3 region is CASSVRGLAGQDTQYF. CDR3 DNA: TGTGCCAGCAGCGTCCGAGGACTAGCAGGGCAAGATACGCAGTATTTT. The gene calls are TRBV9 and TRBJ2-3, with 8 bases matching TRBD2. The CDR3 is made up of 16 amino acids. The V gene's germline CDR1 is SGDLS and CDR2 YYNGEE. V was pared by 2 bases and J by 5 bases, with 10 bases of the junction left unmatched.

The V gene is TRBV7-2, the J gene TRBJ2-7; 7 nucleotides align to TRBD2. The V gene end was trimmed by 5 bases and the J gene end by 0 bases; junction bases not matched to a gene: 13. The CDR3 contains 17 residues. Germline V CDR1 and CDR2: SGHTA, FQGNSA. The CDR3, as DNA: TGTGCCAGCAGCCTAGTTGCAAAGCGGGGAGGCTCCTACGAGCAGTACTTC. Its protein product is CASSLVAKRGGSYEQYF.

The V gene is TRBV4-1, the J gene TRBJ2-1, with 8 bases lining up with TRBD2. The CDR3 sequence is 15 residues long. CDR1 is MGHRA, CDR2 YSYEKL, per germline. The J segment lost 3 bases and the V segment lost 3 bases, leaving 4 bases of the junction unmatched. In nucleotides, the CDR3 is TGCGCCAGCAGCCAGAGCGGGAGCAGCTACAATGAGCAGTTCTTC. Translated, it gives CASSQSGSSYNEQFF.

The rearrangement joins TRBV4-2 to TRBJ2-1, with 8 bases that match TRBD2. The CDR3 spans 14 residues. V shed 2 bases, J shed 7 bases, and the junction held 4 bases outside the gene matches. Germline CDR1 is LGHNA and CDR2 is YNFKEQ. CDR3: CASSQTSGRNEQFF. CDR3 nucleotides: TGTGCCAGCAGCCAAACTAGCGGCCGGAATGAGCAGTTCTTC.

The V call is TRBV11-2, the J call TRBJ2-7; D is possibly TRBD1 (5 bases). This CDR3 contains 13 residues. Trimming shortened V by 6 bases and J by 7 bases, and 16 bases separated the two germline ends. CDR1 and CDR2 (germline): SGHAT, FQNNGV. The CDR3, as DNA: TGTGCCAGCAGGGTCCAGGGTTTGGGGGAGCAGTACTTC. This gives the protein CASRVQGLGEQYF.